Presented here are 28 T cell receptor beta chains from one specimen sequenced in a study of T-cell memory formation after mild COVID-19 (dated by TCRdb to 2020 to 2023). Libraries came from 5' RACE. The sample was run on an Illumina NovaSeq 6000. In TCRdb, the public reads were trimmed at Q25 with fastp and aligned with MiXCR, with productive beta chains retained. Under each unique CDR3 protein, matching rows form one entry showing the most common genes and DNA. Recorded for this sample are fewer than 60,000 distinct CDR3 sequences; 12% of them occurred a single time. The ten largest clones represent almost 25% of the sample. Source material: PBMCs or a T cell subset sorted from them (not recorded which). The receptor set was obtained from a young man who had mild COVID-19 (a few samples of this study predate the infection). The sample titles of this study are shuffled in the database, so cell type and time point are left out; the donor was told from shared clones.

This clonotype was picked up many times. The genes are TRBV5-1 and TRBJ2-2, with 9 bases matching TRBD1. J was trimmed by 4 bases and V by 3 bases; bases with no gene match: 4. Germline assignment: CDR1 SGHRS and CDR2 YFSETQ. The CDR3 has 15 residues. The CDR3 DNA reads as TGCGCCAGCAGCTCGGGACAGGGAGTCACCGGGGAGCTGTTTTTT. Encoded protein: CASSSGQGVTGELFF.

This clonotype has more than one count but fewer than ten. The rearrangement links TRBV12-3 or TRBV12-4 to TRBJ1-2; a possible D gene is TRBD1 (6 bases). The V end was cut by 5 bases, the J end by 2 bases, with 12 bases between. The CDR3 spans 14 residues. CDR3 DNA: TGTGCCAGCAGTCGCCAGCAGGGGAACTATGGCTACACCTTC. Its protein is CASSRQQGNYGYTF.

The sample holds a few counts of this clonotype. This chain links TRBV10-3 with TRBJ1-2; 7 bases align to TRBD1. Germline V lookup: CDR1 ENHRY, CDR2 SYGVKD. The V gene end was trimmed by 10 bases and the J gene end by 3 bases; junction bases not matched to a gene: 2. The length of the CDR3 is 11 residues. CDR3 protein: CATGQDYGYTF. In DNA, the CDR3 is TGTGCCACCGGACAGGACTATGGCTACACCTTC.

The rearrangement uses TRBV9 and TRBJ1-5, with D tentatively TRBD1 (5 bases). CDR1 is SGDLS and CDR2 is YYNGEE in the germline V gene. This CDR3 comprises 15 residues. V was pared by 5 bases and J by 0 bases, with 12 bases between. The CDR3: CASSAGAYSNQPQHF. The CDR3 DNA reads as TGTGCCAGCAGTGCTGGGGCTTATAGCAATCAGCCCCAGCATTTT.

This clonotype was counted only a few times. This chain connects TRBV6-6 to TRBJ2-4; 8 positions match TRBD1. The CDR3 totals 13 residues. V trimming: 4 bases; J trimming: 8 bases; junction bases outside the gene matches: 4. Germline assignment: CDR1 MNHNY and CDR2 SVGAGI (reference sequence). The CDR3 loop is CASSWGQVYIQYF. In DNA form, the CDR3 reads TGTGCCAGCAGTTGGGGACAGGTATACATTCAGTACTTC.

This clonotype has only a few counts. The chain recombines TRBV5-1 with TRBJ1-2; 7 nucleotides agree with TRBD1. V lost 1 base to trimming and J lost 0 bases; unmatched junction nucleotides: 6. Germline CDR1 is SGHRS and CDR2 is YFSETQ. The CDR3 runs 16 residues. CDR3 loop: CASSLTPGQANYGYTF. In nucleotides, the CDR3 is TGCGCCAGCAGCTTGACACCCGGACAGGCTAACTATGGCTACACCTTC.

The chain joins TRBV6-2 or TRBV6-3 to TRBJ2-6; D is undetermined. This CDR3 has 15 residues. Germline CDR1 MNHEY, CDR2 SVGEGT. Trimming removed 5 bases at V and 0 bases at J, with 8 bases between. In DNA form, the CDR3 reads TGTGCCAGCAGTCGCAAGTACTCTGGGGCCAACGTCCTGACTTTC. Translated, it gives CASSRKYSGANVLTF.

This chain joins TRBV5-1 and TRBJ1-6, with D hard to call. The CDR3 spans 14 residues. The germline gives CDR1 SGHRS, CDR2 YFSETQ. The V end lost 2 bases, the J end lost 8 bases, and 11 bases lay between the germline ends. The CDR3 loop reads CASSLEGRDSPLHF. The CDR3 DNA reads TGCGCCAGCAGCTTAGAAGGGCGGGATTCACCCCTCCACTTT.

A few counts support this clonotype. CDR3 bases: TGTGCCAGCAGTTCCTCGACAGTAACCGGGGGGATCAATCAGCCCCAGCATTTT. Amino acids: CASSSSTVTGGINQPQHF. This chain uses TRBV6-6 with TRBJ1-5; D is perhaps TRBD1 (5 bases). The germline V gene encodes CDR1 MNHNY and CDR2 SVGAGI (reference sequence). Between the trimmed V and J ends, which lost 4 bases and 3 bases, there was a span of 22 bases. This CDR3 contains 18 residues.

The rearrangement links TRBV20-1 to TRBJ2-7; 10 bases fit TRBD1. The ends lost 3 bases at V and 1 base at J; junction bases unmatched: 3. There are 14 residues in the CDR3. From germline, CDR1 is DFQATT and CDR2 SNEGSKA (reference sequence). For the CDR3, the DNA is TGCAGTGCTAGGGGGACAGGGGTATCCTACGAGCAGTACGTC. This sequence encodes CSARGTGVSYEQYV.

This chain joins TRBV21-1 and TRBJ1-2. TRBV21-1 is a known pseudogene. This CDR3 has 12 amino acids. CDR3 DNA: TGTGCCAGCAGCACAGGGGTCGGAGGCTACACCTTC. The encoded protein is CASSTGVGGYTF.

This clonotype was seen only a few times. The chain uses TRBV4-3 and TRBJ2-1, with D unresolved. Germline V CDR1 and CDR2: LGHNA, YSLEER. Trimming took 0 bases from V and 11 from J, leaving 17 bases between them. The CDR3 runs 15 residues. CDR3 protein: CASSQEEVTTGQQFF. As DNA, the CDR3 is TGCGCCAGCAGCCAAGAAGAAGTGACCACCGGACAGCAGTTCTTC.

Ten or more counts support this clonotype. This chain uses TRBV20-1 with TRBJ2-3, with 12 positions matching TRBD2. J gave up 2 bases and V 1 base, and 7 bases lay outside the gene matches. The CDR3 is 17 amino acids. In germline, CDR1 is DFQATT, CDR2 SNEGSKA (reference sequence). Here the CDR3 DNA reads TGCAGTGCTAGAGTACTAGCGGGGGGAGCCCTCACAGATACGCAGTATTTT. Amino acid sequence: CSARVLAGGALTDTQYF.

This clonotype has only a few counts. The chain uses TRBV29-1 and TRBJ1-1; D remains ambiguous. With 4 bases removed from V and 0 bases from J, the gap between germline ends came to 6 bases. This CDR3 is 12 amino acids long. Germline V gives CDR1 SQVTM, CDR2 ANQGSEA. The DNA for the CDR3 is TGCAGCGTTGCCCCCATGAACACTGAAGCTTTCTTT. It is translated as CSVAPMNTEAFF.

This clonotype was detected many times. The chain is built from TRBV5-1 and TRBJ2-5, with TRBD1 matching 8 bases. Germline values: CDR1 SGHRS, CDR2 YFSETQ. The CDR3 loop spans 15 amino acids. The junction had 10 bases not matched to a gene; V was cut back by 3 bases and J by 6 bases. This chain's CDR3 is CASSSPQGERKTQYF. The CDR3, as DNA: TGCGCCAGCAGCTCACCACAGGGGGAGAGGAAGACCCAGTACTTC.

This clonotype was detected a few times. CDR3 amino acids: CASFSFGANVLTF. CDR3 in DNA: TGTGCCAGCTTCAGTTTTGGGGCCAACGTCCTGACTTTC. This rearrangement joins TRBV5-4 to TRBJ2-6; unclear D gene. Germline V gene lookup returns CDR1 SGHNT and CDR2 YYREEE (reference sequence). The CDR3 is made up of 13 amino acids. The V end lost 7 bases, the J end lost 3 bases, and 8 bases lay between the germline ends.

This clonotype has a count of ten or more. This sequence joins TRBV3-1 and TRBJ2-5, with TRBD2 matching over 8 bases. V lost 0 bases and J lost 7; bases outside the gene matches: 1. Germline values: CDR1 LGHDT, CDR2 YNNKEL (reference sequence). The CDR3 runs 13 residues. The CDR3 reads CASSQDRGGTQYF. As DNA, the CDR3 is TGTGCCAGCAGCCAAGATCGGGGGGGGACCCAGTACTTC.

The chain is built from TRBV20-1 and TRBJ2-7; D may be TRBD1 (6 bases). The germline CDR1 and CDR2 sequences are DFQATT and SNEGSKA (reference sequence). This CDR3 spans 12 amino acids. Trimming cost V 6 bases and J 3 bases, with 12 bases left between them. The CDR3 DNA follows: TGCAGTGCGAAACAGGGATACTACGAGCAGTACGTC. Translated: CSAKQGYYEQYV.

This clonotype was observed many times. In nucleotides, the CDR3 is TGCAGCGTTAACAGCGGAGATACGCAGTATTTT. Translated: CSVNSGDTQYF. This rearrangement joins TRBV29-1 to TRBJ2-3; D is possibly TRBD2 (5 bases). The CDR3 length is 11 residues. The germline gives CDR1 SQVTM, CDR2 ANQGSEA. Trimming left V 5 bases short and J 5 bases short, with 8 bases between.

The chain links TRBV6-2 or TRBV6-3 to TRBJ1-1; D unclear. Between the trimmed V and J ends, which lost 6 bases and 12 bases, there was a span of 17 bases. The CDR3 extends over 12 amino acids. CDR1 and CDR2 from the germline V gene are MNHEY and SVGEGT. The CDR3 region is CASSPALRTTFF. The CDR3 DNA reads TGTGCCAGCAGCCCCGCTCTACGAACGACTTTCTTT.

This clonotype was counted at least ten times. CDR3 sequence: CASSRDLGDPFF. CDR3 nucleotides: TGTGCCAGCAGCCGTGATCTCGGGGACCCGTTCTTC. The rearrangement uses TRBV12-3 or TRBV12-4 and TRBJ2-1, with D possibly being TRBD1 or TRBD2 (5 bases each). The CDR3 has 12 residues. V was trimmed by 6 bases and J by 15 bases, leaving 18 bases between them.

The J gene is TRBJ2-2, the V gene TRBV12-3 or TRBV12-4; D not certain. V lost 8 bases and J lost 1, with 17 bases in between. This CDR3 is 16 amino acids long. The CDR3 bases are TGTGCCAGCGGCCCCCCGAGGCAGAGGAACACCGGGGAGCTGTTTTTT. Amino acid sequence: CASGPPRQRNTGELFF.

This clonotype showed up just a few times. The chain links TRBV12-3 or TRBV12-4 to TRBJ1-2; weak D call: TRBD1 (6 bases). The CDR3 runs to 14 residues. Trimming left V 3 bases short and J 8 bases short, with 16 bases between. CDR3 DNA sequence: TGTGCCAGCAGTTTTAAGGGAACAGGGAGCGGCTACACCTTC. It yields the protein CASSFKGTGSGYTF.

This clonotype appeared once. This chain connects TRBV11-2 to TRBJ2-7; TRBD2 might be the D (5 bases). Germline V gene sequence: CDR1 SGHAT, CDR2 FQNNGV. Between the trimmed V and J ends, which lost 1 base and 0 bases, there was a span of 16 bases. CDR3 length: 17 residues. The CDR3 region has the DNA TGTGCCAGCAGCTTAGTGCCCGGGGTTAAGGGCTCCTACGAGCAGTACGTC. Protein sequence: CASSLVPGVKGSYEQYV.

This clonotype was seen repeatedly, ten times or more. This chain connects TRBV20-1 to TRBJ2-2; no definite D call. Germline V gene lookup returns CDR1 DFQATT and CDR2 SNEGSKA (reference sequence). Trimming left V 6 bases short and J 12 bases short, with 14 bases between. This CDR3 has 11 residues. CDR3 DNA sequence: TGCAGTGCGGTCGACCAGAGGAAGCTGTTTTTT. Translating gives CSAVDQRKLFF.

Ten or more counts support this clonotype. The chain links TRBV7-2 to TRBJ2-1; 11 bases match TRBD2. The CDR3 is 16 residues long. V lost 7 bases, J lost 6 bases, and 11 bases stayed unmatched. The V gene's germline CDR1 is SGHTA and CDR2 FQGNSA. The CDR3, as DNA: TGTGCCAGCACCCCCTACGGGACTAGCGGAGTCAATGAGCAGTTCTTC. This codes for CASTPYGTSGVNEQFF.

This clonotype has at least ten counts. The chain uses TRBV14 and TRBJ2-2; unclear D gene. This CDR3 spans 15 amino acids. Trimming removed 0 bases at V and 5 bases at J, with 10 bases between. Per germline, CDR1 SGHDN and CDR2 FVKESK. As DNA, the CDR3 is TGTGCCAGCAGCCAAGAGTCGGCAGTTACCGGGGAGCTGTTTTTT. Translated, it gives CASSQESAVTGELFF.

This clonotype came up a few times. The chain couples TRBV6-6 to TRBJ1-1; D is undetermined. The length of the CDR3 is 13 residues. Trimming removed 7 bases at V and 0 bases at J, with 9 bases between. The V gene's germline CDR1 is MNHNY and CDR2 SVGAGI (reference sequence). The CDR3 reads CASNGNLNTEAFF. In nucleotides, the CDR3 is TGTGCCAGCAACGGGAACCTGAACACTGAAGCTTTCTTT.